Shown below are 20 T cell receptor beta chains from a single sample sequenced in a study of cytomegalovirus exposure and HLA in healthy donors (dated by TCRdb to the late 2010s). Library generation was performed with the immunoSEQ multiplex PCR assay. A mixture of 60 forward primers for TCR Vbeta segments and 13 reverse primers for TCR Jbeta segments was used in the multiplex PCR. TCRdb retrieved this table from immuneACCESS and kept in-frame rearrangements only. Not all clones are present; in checked studies, unresolved V genes account for under half, and no reason is known for the remainder. The table for this sample shows tens of thousands of clones. The ten largest clones capture approximately 3.9% of the sample. The sample taken for sequencing was PBMCs. These receptors originate from a female donor in good health and CMV-seropositive.

The chain joins TRBV11-1 to TRBJ1-2; 9 bases are a match to TRBD1. V trimming: 5 bases; J trimming: 4 bases; junction bases outside the gene matches: 5. CDR3 length: 14 residues. Germline V lookup: CDR1 SGHAT, CDR2 FQDESV (reference sequence). As DNA, the CDR3 is TGTGCCAGCAGCCCCGGGACAGGGTTCTATGGCTACACCTTC. Protein sequence: CASSPGTGFYGYTF.

This sequence joins TRBV27 and TRBJ2-1, with D possibly being TRBD2 (6 bases). The ends were cut back, 5 bases at V and 8 bases at J, with 13 bases in the middle. This CDR3 region has 13 residues. Germline V gives CDR1 MNHEY, CDR2 SMNVEV (reference sequence). CDR3 in DNA: TGTGCCAGCAGTCACTTTTCGGGGGATGAGCAGTTCTTC. As protein: CASSHFSGDEQFF.

In DNA, the CDR3 is TGTGCCAGCAGTTTGCCTTGGCCGATCAGAGAAGCTTTCTTT. It specifies CASSLPWPIREAFF. V is TRBV28 and J is TRBJ1-1; D gene unclear. The CDR3 runs to 14 residues. Trimming removed 3 bases from V and 8 bases from J, with 16 bases in between. Germline V gene lookup returns CDR1 MDHEN and CDR2 SYDVKM.

V is TRBV7-9 and J is TRBJ1-2; a possible D gene is TRBD1 (6 bases). From germline, CDR1 is SEHNR and CDR2 FQNEAQ (reference sequence). The CDR3 contains 17 residues. Trimming took 3 bases from V and 1 from J, leaving 18 bases between them. CDR3 residues: CASSFPGALPFNYGYTF. CDR3 sequence (DNA): TGTGCCAGCAGCTTCCCAGGGGCCCTTCCTTTTAACTATGGCTACACCTTC.

The chain combines TRBV28 with TRBJ2-2; D perhaps matches TRBD1 (6 bases). V dropped 5 bases and J dropped 2 bases, with 9 bases sitting between them. The germline CDR1 and CDR2 sequences are MDHEN and SYDVKM. The CDR3 is made up of 14 amino acids. The CDR3 bases are TGTGCCAGCAGTCCGGGACATAACACCGGGGAGCTGTTTTTT. This translates into CASSPGHNTGELFF.

The chain has TRBV27 and TRBJ2-7; 9 bases fit TRBD2. This CDR3 is built from 15 residues. In germline, CDR1 is MNHEY, CDR2 SMNVEV (reference sequence). V was clipped by 2 bases and J by 3 bases; unmatched bases: 5. The CDR3 coding sequence is TGTGCCAGCAGTTTAAAAGCGGGAGGCCTCTACGAGCAGTACTTC. Its translation is CASSLKAGGLYEQYF.

The chain combines TRBV5-1 with TRBJ1-2; TRBD1 aligns across 8 bases. This CDR3 is built from 14 residues. Germline V CDR1 and CDR2: SGHRS, YFSETQ. V lost 5 bases, J lost 1 base, and 4 bases stayed unmatched. The CDR3 DNA follows: TGCGCCAGCAGTCCAGGGGGCTATAACTATGGCTACACCTTC. This sequence encodes CASSPGGYNYGYTF.

V and J are TRBV5-8 and TRBJ2-1; D is uncertain. Germline CDR1 is SGHTS and CDR2 is YDEGEE. This CDR3 is 17 amino acids long. Trimming shortened V by 5 bases and J by 0 bases, and 18 bases separated the two germline ends. CDR3 region: CASRRSRARSSYNEQFF. As DNA, the CDR3 is TGTGCCAGCAGGAGGTCTCGTGCCCGTAGCTCCTACAATGAGCAGTTCTTC.

This chain joins TRBV9 and TRBJ2-7; 7 bases are shared with TRBD2. With V trimmed by 0 bases and J by 3 bases, 18 bases remained unmatched. The CDR3 covers 19 residues. Germline loops: CDR1 SGDLS, CDR2 YYNGEE. The CDR3: CASSVGSVGGSASYYEQYF. The CDR3 bases are TGTGCCAGCAGCGTAGGCAGCGTGGGCGGGAGCGCCTCTTACTACGAGCAGTACTTC.

V gene TRBV7-6 combines with J gene TRBJ2-1; 14 positions match TRBD2. V shed 3 bases, J shed 5 bases, and the junction held 6 bases outside the gene matches. The CDR3 has 17 residues. Germline V gene lookup returns CDR1 SGHVS and CDR2 FNYEAQ. The CDR3 coding sequence is TGTGCCAGCAGCTTTAGACTAGCGGGAGGGTATGACAATGAGCAGTTCTTC. This codes for CASSFRLAGGYDNEQFF. The full variable domain, its missing parts supplied by reference TRBV7-6 and TRBJ2-1, is GAGVSQSPRYKVTKRGQDVALRCDPISGHVSLYWYRQALGQGPEFLTYFNYEAQQDKSGLPNDRFSAERPEGSISTLTIQRTEQRDSAMYRCASSFRLAGGYDNEQFFGPGTRLTVL.

The chain employs TRBV18 and TRBJ2-7; 12 bases agree with TRBD2. The germline V gene has CDR1 KGHSH and CDR2 LQKENI. Trimming cost V 0 bases and J 5 bases; bases outside gene matches: 8. The CDR3 extends over 17 amino acids. CDR3 in DNA: TGTGCCAGCTCACCACCGAATCGTCTAGCGGGGGGGGACGAGCAGTACTTC. It specifies CASSPPNRLAGGDEQYF.

The chain links TRBV28 to TRBJ2-7; D not resolved. V shed 2 bases and J shed 2 bases, with 7 bases lying between them. This CDR3 has 13 residues. Germline CDR1 is MDHEN and CDR2 is SYDVKM. The CDR3 DNA follows: TGTGCCAGCAGTTTAAACAGAGCCTACGAGCAGTACTTC. Its protein is CASSLNRAYEQYF.

The CDR3: CASSLFQGQASYEQYF. CDR3 nucleotides: TGCGCCAGCAGCTTGTTTCAGGGGCAGGCCTCCTACGAGCAGTACTTC. The chain has TRBV5-1 and TRBJ2-7; D might be TRBD1 (6 bases). Trimming took off 1 base at V and 0 bases at J, with 14 bases between the two ends. The CDR3 is made up of 16 amino acids. CDR1 and CDR2 from the germline V gene are SGHRS and YFSETQ.

The chain is built from TRBV19 and TRBJ2-7, with 7 nucleotides matching TRBD1. Per germline, CDR1 LNHDA and CDR2 SQIVND (reference sequence). V trimming: 6 bases; J trimming: 2 bases; junction bases outside the gene matches: 7. The length of the CDR3 is 14 residues. CDR3 coding DNA: TGTGCCAGTAGCCCGACAGGGCAAACCTACGAGCAGTACTTC. Translated, it gives CASSPTGQTYEQYF.

The V call is TRBV29-1, the J call TRBJ2-2; D gene ambiguous. Germline values: CDR1 SQVTM, CDR2 ANQGSEA. Trimming shortened V by 3 bases and J by 6 bases, and 8 bases separated the two germline ends. The CDR3 is 12 amino acids. CDR3 region: CSVDYGSGELFF. CDR3 DNA sequence: TGCAGCGTTGATTACGGGTCCGGGGAGCTGTTTTTT.

The chain uses TRBV29-1 and TRBJ1-2; D may be TRBD1 (5 bases). The V end lost 7 bases, the J end lost 2 bases, and 8 bases lay between the germline ends. The CDR3 loop spans 11 amino acids. Germline values: CDR1 SQVTM, CDR2 ANQGSEA. CDR3 residues: CSATENYGYTF. The CDR3 DNA is TGCAGCGCGACAGAAAACTATGGCTACACCTTC.

The CDR3 protein is CASAEPTSYGYTF. In DNA, the CDR3 is TGTGCCAGCGCTGAACCCACTAGCTATGGCTACACCTTC. The chain joins TRBV6-6 to TRBJ1-2, with D hard to call. CDR1 MNHNY and CDR2 SVGAGI come from the germline V gene (reference sequence). This CDR3 region has 13 residues. Trimming stripped 8 bases from V and 4 bases from J, with 14 bases between.

This chain connects TRBV4-1 to TRBJ2-7; 10 bases match TRBD2. The CDR3 is 15 amino acids. Looked up from germline, CDR1 is MGHRA and CDR2 is YSYEKL. Germline trimming cut 4 bases from V and 4 bases from J; bases unmatched to any gene: 7. CDR3 residues: CASSRGAGGRYEQYF. CDR3 sequence (DNA): TGCGCCAGCAGCCGAGGAGCGGGGGGGAGATACGAGCAGTACTTC.

This rearrangement joins TRBV6-5 to TRBJ1-2; D unresolved. V was trimmed by 2 bases and J by 0 bases, leaving 10 bases between them. Germline loops: CDR1 MNHEY, CDR2 SVGAGI. This CDR3 is 15 amino acids long. This chain's CDR3 is CASSYGQLANYGYTF. The DNA for the CDR3 is TGTGCCAGCAGTTACGGGCAGCTTGCTAACTATGGCTACACCTTC.

The chain joins TRBV7-2 to TRBJ2-3, with 8 bases lining up with TRBD1. The CDR3 sequence is 13 residues long. V was pared by 1 base and J by 9 bases, with 3 bases of the junction left unmatched. The germline V gene encodes CDR1 SGHTA and CDR2 FQGNSA. CDR3 protein: CASSLDRGETQYF. The CDR3 bases are TGTGCCAGCAGCTTAGACAGGGGGGAGACGCAGTATTTT. The full variable domain, rest sourced from reference TRBV7-2 and TRBJ2-3, is GAGVSQSPSNKVTEKGKDVELRCDPISGHTALYWYRQSLGQGLEFLIYFQGNSAPDKSGLPSDRFSAERTGGSVSTLTIQRTQQEDSAVYLCASSLDRGETQYFGPGTRLTVL.